The clone carrying this TCR beta chain has more than one count but fewer than ten. Antigen specificity is unknown. The CDR3 totals 14 residues. Germline V gives CDR1 MDHEN, CDR2 SYDVKM. The V end was cut by 3 bases, the J end by 5 bases, with 13 bases between. This entry is derived from a study of T cell repertoires in cytomegalovirus infection. Background on the study: Well-studied HLA-B-restricted epitopes and recently identified HLA-C-restricted epitopes of CMV were both used in the study. CMV infection together with matching HLA type was indicated by public TCR beta signatures. Study results and caveats: Identification of carriers of CMV plus the relevant HLA was performed using cumulative public TCR beta family frequency. The ex vivo response was dominated by HLA-C-restricted CMV-specific TCR beta clonotypes.

TCRdb reanalysed the reads using MiXCR and keeps one entry per CDR3 protein. The sample consists of about 770,000 distinct CDR3 sequences, about 27% of them appearing once. The sequencing used cultured CD8+ T cells from PBMCs, collected from culture after CMV antigen stimulation. The TCR comes from a human donor in good health (CMV status not recorded). Some clones in this sample may be carry-over from other donors' samples. V usage is TRBV28 and J usage is TRBJ1-1; D unclear. DNA for the CDR3: TGTGCCAGCAGTTTTCATGGGAGTGGAACTGAAGCTTTCTTT. This gives the protein CASSFHGSGTEAFF.